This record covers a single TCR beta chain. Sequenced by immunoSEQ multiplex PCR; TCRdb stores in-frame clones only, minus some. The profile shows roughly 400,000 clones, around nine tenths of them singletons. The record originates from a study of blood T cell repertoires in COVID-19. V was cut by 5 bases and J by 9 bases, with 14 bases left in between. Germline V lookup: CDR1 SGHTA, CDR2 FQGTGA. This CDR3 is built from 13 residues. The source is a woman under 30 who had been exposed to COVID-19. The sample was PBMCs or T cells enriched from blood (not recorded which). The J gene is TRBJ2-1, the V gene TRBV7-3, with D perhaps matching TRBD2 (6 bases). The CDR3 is CASSVQQAGEQFF. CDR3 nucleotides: TGTGCCAGCAGCGTACAACAAGCGGGTGAGCAGTTCTTC.